A selection of T cell receptor beta chains follows, all from one sample in a study of blood T cell repertoires in COVID-19. Profiling relied on immunoSEQ multiplex PCR, and the TCRdb table lists in-frame clones only, not all of them. The sample records roughly 190,000 clones, roughly 84% being singletons. What was sequenced was peripheral blood. Receptors were obtained from a woman in her 70s with COVID-19, enrolled during active disease. The CDR3 runs from the conserved cysteine through the conserved F or W. A D gene is named only where the DNA matches it firmly. The size of a clone is reported for some rows only, either as once, few or many, or as a class for expanded clones.

>NA|TRBJ2-5|NA|TRBV25-1
TGTGCCAGCAGTGAATCCCGAGGGTTGGAGACCCAGTACTTC
CASSESRGLETQYF
>NA|TRBJ1-1|TRBD1|TRBV10-3
TGTGCCATCAAGTCTACGACAGGGGGTGGCACTGAAGCTTTCTTT
CAIKSTTGGGTEAFF
>NA|TRBJ1-3|TRBD1|TRBV7-8
TGTGCCAGCAGCAGGGGACAGTCTGGAAACACCATATATTTT
CASSRGQSGNTIYF
>NA|TRBJ2-5|TRBD1|TRBV30
TGTGCCTGGAGTATGACAGGGGTGCGGGAGACCCAGTACTTC
CAWSMTGVRETQYF
>NA|TRBJ2-7|NA|TRBV27
TGTGCCAGCGGGGGGACAGTGAATTACGAGCAGTACTTC
CASGGTVNYEQYF
>NA|TRBJ1-2|NA|TRBV15
TGTGCCACCAGCAGAGATGGTACAGGGCAGGGCTACACCTTC
CATSRDGTGQGYTF
>NA|TRBJ2-3|TRBD1|TRBV28
TGTGCCAGCAGGGTCCCCGGGACAGCCAGCACAGATACGCAGTATTTT
CASRVPGTASTDTQYF
>NA|TRBJ2-1|NA|TRBV2
TGTGCCAGCAGTGTGGCCACCTCTGGAGTAAATGAGCAGTTCTTC
CASSVATSGVNEQFF
>once|TRBJ1-1|NA|TRBV19
TGTGCCAGTAGGCCCGGGTTGGGTACTGAAGCTTTCTTT
CASRPGLGTEAFF
>NA|TRBJ2-5|NA|TRBV6-1
TGTGCCAGCAGTGAAGCGCGGTTGGGGGGCCAAGAGACCCAGTACTTC
CASSEARLGGQETQYF
>NA|TRBJ1-1|TRBD1|TRBV3-1/TRBV3-2
TGTGCCAGCAGCACTACACAGGGGGCGGGAGCTTTCTTT
CASSTTQGAGAFF
>NA|TRBJ2-3|TRBD2|TRBV11-1
TGTGCCAGCAGCTCGGGACTAGCGGGCACAGATACGCAGTATTTT
CASSSGLAGTDTQYF
>once|TRBJ2-1|TRBD1|TRBV27
TGTGCCAGCAGCTGGGACAGGGGCGTTGAGCAGTTCTTC
CASSWDRGVEQFF
>NA|TRBJ2-1|NA|TRBV9
TGTGCCAGCAGCGTAGTCCTAGGTTCCAATGAGCAGTTCTTC
CASSVVLGSNEQFF
>NA|TRBJ2-3|TRBD2|TRBV7-6
TGTGCCAGCAGTCGAGACCCGGGACTAGCGGGAGCAGATACGCAGTATTTT
CASSRDPGLAGADTQYF
>NA|TRBJ2-5|TRBD2|TRBV18
TGTGCCAGCTCTCCGACTAGCGGGCAATTCCAAGAGACCCAGTACTTC
CASSPTSGQFQETQYF
>few|TRBJ2-7|NA|TRBV3-1/TRBV3-2
TGTGCCAGCAGCCCTTCAAGAGGGATGGTCGACGAGCAGTACTTC
CASSPSRGMVDEQYF
>NA|TRBJ2-2|NA|TRBV6-5
TGTGCCAGCAGGGCCTTGACAGGGAACACCGGGGAGCTGTTTTTT
CASRALTGNTGELFF
>NA|TRBJ1-1|NA|TRBV2
TGTGCCAGCGTCTACGGGGAGGACACTGAAGCTTTCTTT
CASVYGEDTEAFF
>NA|TRBJ1-2|TRBD1|TRBV28
TGTGCCACCGCAGGGGGAATCTATGGCTACACCTTC
CATAGGIYGYTF
>NA|TRBJ1-1|NA|TRBV5-1
TGCGCCAGCAGCTTCGGGACACTGAACACTGAAGCTTTCTTT
CASSFGTLNTEAFF
>NA|TRBJ1-4|NA|TRBV21-1
TGTGCCAGTGGGGGAGGAGAATTTGGTGAAAAACTGTTTTTT
CASGGGEFGEKLFF
>NA|TRBJ2-2|TRBD1|TRBV5-8
TGTGCCAGCAGCAGGGACAGGCGGGACACCGGGGAGCTGTTTTTT
CASSRDRRDTGELFF
>NA|TRBJ2-1|TRBD2|TRBV10-3
TGTGCCATCAGTGGCGAGCGGACTAGCGGTATTTCGCAGTTCTTC
CAISGERTSGISQFF
>NA|TRBJ2-2|TRBD1|TRBV28
TGTGCCAGCAGCCCTCCCGGGACAGGGTCGGCCGGGGAGCTGTTTTTT
CASSPPGTGSAGELFF
>NA|TRBJ2-1|TRBD1|TRBV6-2/TRBV6-3
TGTGCCAGCAGCGCAGGGGGCCCCTACAATGAGCAGTTCTTC
CASSAGGPYNEQFF
>NA|TRBJ1-4|NA|TRBV2
TGTGCCAGCAGACTTACGACAGGAACTAATGAAAAACTGTTTTTT
CASRLTTGTNEKLFF
>NA|TRBJ1-1|NA|TRBV19
TGTGCCACTTCACAGTCTAACACTGAAGCTTTCTTT
CATSQSNTEAFF
>NA|TRBJ1-5|TRBD1|TRBV19
TGTGCCACTATCCCCGGGACAGGGGAGAGGTATAGCAATCAGCCCCAGCATTTT
CATIPGTGERYSNQPQHF
>NA|TRBJ2-7|TRBD2|TRBV27
TGTGCCAGCAGCCGGGGGGTGGTAGCGGGAATCAGCTCCTACGAGCAGTACTTC
CASSRGVVAGISSYEQYF
>once|TRBJ2-1|NA|TRBV5-1
TGCGCCAGCAGCTTGGCGGGGGATTTCTACAATGAGCAGTTCTTC
CASSLAGDFYNEQFF
>NA|TRBJ1-2|TRBD1|TRBV11-2
TGTGCCAGCAGCTCCGGACAGGGCATGGTAGGGGGCTACACCTTC
CASSSGQGMVGGYTF
>few|TRBJ1-1|NA|TRBV2
TGTGCCGTGGGGGGGGCCCCGAACACTGAAGCTTTCTTT
CAVGGAPNTEAFF
>NA|TRBJ2-2|TRBD2|TRBV5-4
TGTGCCAGCAGCCTAACTAGCGCGAACACCGGGGAGCTGTTTTTT
CASSLTSANTGELFF
>NA|TRBJ2-2|NA|TRBV5-8
TGTGCCAGCAGCTTCTCGGGGGCCGGGGAGCTGTTTTTT
CASSFSGAGELFF
>NA|TRBJ1-1|NA|TRBV28
TGTGCCAGCACCCGACAGTCTGAAGCTTTCTTT
CASTRQSEAFF
>NA|TRBJ2-7|NA|TRBV12-3/TRBV12-4
TGTGCCAGCAGCCCCCCTTCGAGCGAGCAGTACTTC
CASSPPSSEQYF
>NA|TRBJ1-2|TRBD1|TRBV11-2
TGTGCCAGCAGCCCCTTAGGTCTGAGGGGGCCTTTCCCGTATGGCTACACCTTC
CASSPLGLRGPFPYGYTF
>NA|TRBJ1-1|TRBD1|TRBV18
TGTGCCAGCTCCGGAGGGGGCGGCGCTGAAGCTTTCTTT
CASSGGGGAEAFF